The source of this T cell receptor beta chain is a study of tumor-infiltrating lymphocytes in primary liver carcinoma. Study-level background: Each of the samples returned roughly 3.65 to 7.13 million productive TCRbeta reads (a yield similar across tissue types). Study-level points and caveats: The overlap of tumor-adjacent and tumor-blood pairs was smaller than that of tumor region pairs.

Trimming took off 6 bases at V and 2 bases at J, with 8 bases between the two ends. The CDR3 consists of 13 residues. To note about this clonotype: Antigen specificity is unknown.

The study extracted blood RNA from unsorted whole blood and also extracted germline DNA. Chronic HBV infection affected patients, none of whom had received treatment. With about 470 ng total RNA as template and a constant-region primer, TCR beta cDNA was made. Three nested multiplex PCR rounds, a slightly modified ARM-PCR, produced the libraries for TCR beta. Investigators reported that the first two PCR rounds, at around 11 cycles each, used TRBV1-TRBV30 forward primers with a C-beta reverse primer. TCRdb used MiXCR to reprocess the multiplex PCR reads, holding one entry per CDR3 protein. Here the sample spans 150,000 to 200,000 distinct CDR3 sequences, about 60% being singletons.

This TCR derives from a man in his forties with primary liver carcinoma and hepatitis B virus infection. Sequencing was performed on peripheral blood. The chain couples TRBV12-3 or TRBV12-4 to TRBJ1-5; the D is unclear. The CDR3 nucleotides read TGTGCCAGCAGCCCTCAGCGCAATCAGCCCCAGCATTTT. Its protein product is CASSPQRNQPQHF.